These T cell receptor beta chains were read from a single sample in a study of CD8 T cells in ankylosing spondylitis. Via MiXCR, TCRdb re-called the 5' RACE reads, giving one row per CDR3 protein. The repertoire holds approximately 180,000 distinct CDR3 sequences, with 15% to 20% as singletons. Sequenced input: blood, either unsorted or a sorted T cell fraction (not recorded which). The receptors come from a male donor under 30 with ankylosing spondylitis or in good health (not recorded which). CDR3s include the opening cysteine and the closing phenylalanine or tryptophan. D genes are given only for firm matches. Part of the rows lack a size; the others show once, few, many or a class for expanded clones.

v_gene: TRBV20-1
j_gene: TRBJ2-1
abundance: -
d_gene: -
CDR3nt: TGCAGTGCTAGCCGTTACCGTAGCTCCTACAATGAGCAGTTCTTC
CDR3aa: CSASRYRSSYNEQFF

v_gene: TRBV6-4
j_gene: TRBJ1-6
abundance: many
d_gene: -
CDR3nt: TGTGCCAGCTCCGAGCGGGGGTGGGATTCACCCCTCCACTTT
CDR3aa: CASSERGWDSPLHF

v_gene: TRBV14
j_gene: TRBJ1-4
abundance: many
d_gene: -
CDR3nt: TGTGCCAGCAGCCAAGTCGGGGGAAGGGCTAATGAAAAACTGTTTTTT
CDR3aa: CASSQVGGRANEKLFF

v_gene: TRBV7-8
j_gene: TRBJ2-1
abundance: -
d_gene: -
CDR3nt: TGTGCCAGCAGCTTTGGACTTGAATACAATGAGCAGTTCTTC
CDR3aa: CASSFGLEYNEQFF

v_gene: TRBV7-2
j_gene: TRBJ2-7
abundance: -
d_gene: TRBD2
CDR3nt: TGTGCCAGCAGCGTAACTAGCGGGCCTTCCTACGAGCAGTACTTC
CDR3aa: CASSVTSGPSYEQYF

v_gene: TRBV4-1
j_gene: TRBJ2-5
abundance: many
d_gene: TRBD1
CDR3nt: TGCGCCAGCAGCCGGACTGGACAGGCGGAAGAGACCCAGTACTTC
CDR3aa: CASSRTGQAEETQYF

v_gene: TRBV30
j_gene: TRBJ2-7
abundance: many
d_gene: TRBD1
CDR3nt: TGTGCCTGGAGCGTTTCAGGGGGCCCCTACGAGCAGTACTTC
CDR3aa: CAWSVSGGPYEQYF

v_gene: TRBV12-3/TRBV12-4
j_gene: TRBJ2-3
abundance: -
d_gene: -
CDR3nt: TGTGCCAGCAGTTCCACCGTGAGCACAGATACGCAGTATTTT
CDR3aa: CASSSTVSTDTQYF

v_gene: TRBV14
j_gene: TRBJ2-1
abundance: many
d_gene: -
CDR3nt: TGTGCCAGCAGCCAAGTGTCGGGTTTCTCCTACAATGAGCAGTTCTTC
CDR3aa: CASSQVSGFSYNEQFF

v_gene: TRBV7-3
j_gene: TRBJ2-1
abundance: -
d_gene: -
CDR3nt: TGTGCCAGCAGCTTAACAGACTACAATGAGCAGTTCTTC
CDR3aa: CASSLTDYNEQFF

v_gene: TRBV12-3/TRBV12-4
j_gene: TRBJ2-3
abundance: many
d_gene: -
CDR3nt: TGTGCCAGCAGTTTATTCCGTACTAGCACAGATACGCAGTATTTT
CDR3aa: CASSLFRTSTDTQYF

v_gene: TRBV18
j_gene: TRBJ1-1
abundance: -
d_gene: -
CDR3nt: TGTGCCAGCTCACCCATTTTCACGGGACAAGGGTTCACTGAAGCTTTCTTT
CDR3aa: CASSPIFTGQGFTEAFF

v_gene: TRBV4-3
j_gene: TRBJ2-7
abundance: many
d_gene: -
CDR3nt: TGCGCCAGCAGCCCTAGACGGACTCCCTTCTACGAGCAGTACTTC
CDR3aa: CASSPRRTPFYEQYF

v_gene: TRBV7-9
j_gene: TRBJ1-4
abundance: many
d_gene: -
CDR3nt: TGTGCCAGCAGCTACCCCCTCCCGGGGGAAAAACTGTTTTTT
CDR3aa: CASSYPLPGEKLFF

v_gene: TRBV29-1
j_gene: TRBJ2-1
abundance: many
d_gene: -
CDR3nt: TGCAGCGTATCTACCAGCGTGTCTGAGCAGTTCTTC
CDR3aa: CSVSTSVSEQFF

v_gene: TRBV20-1
j_gene: TRBJ2-1
abundance: -
d_gene: -
CDR3nt: TGCAGTGCTAGCGGAGGCAATGAGCAGTTCTTC
CDR3aa: CSASGGNEQFF

v_gene: TRBV10-3
j_gene: TRBJ2-2
abundance: many
d_gene: TRBD1
CDR3nt: TGTGCCATCAGAGTCGAGGGACAGGGGGTGATCGGGGAGCTGTTTTTT
CDR3aa: CAIRVEGQGVIGELFF

v_gene: TRBV24-1
j_gene: TRBJ2-2
abundance: many
d_gene: TRBD2
CDR3nt: TGTGCCACCAGTGTGGGACTAGCGGGAGCCGGGGAGCTGTTTTTT
CDR3aa: CATSVGLAGAGELFF

v_gene: TRBV20-1
j_gene: TRBJ2-1
abundance: -
d_gene: -
CDR3nt: TGCAGTGCTGCCCCGGTCAACAATGAGCAGTTCTTC
CDR3aa: CSAAPVNNEQFF

v_gene: TRBV5-1
j_gene: TRBJ2-3
abundance: many
d_gene: -
CDR3nt: TGCGCCAGCAGCTTGGACGGTTATACGCAGTATTTT
CDR3aa: CASSLDGYTQYF

v_gene: TRBV7-9
j_gene: TRBJ2-2
abundance: many
d_gene: -
CDR3nt: TGTGCCAGCAGCTCCGTGGCACCAGGTTCCGGGGAGCTGTTTTTT
CDR3aa: CASSSVAPGSGELFF

v_gene: TRBV4-1
j_gene: TRBJ2-3
abundance: many
d_gene: -
CDR3nt: TGCGCCAGCAAAAAAGGGGGGGGAACAGATACGCAGTATTTT
CDR3aa: CASKKGGGTDTQYF

v_gene: TRBV20-1
j_gene: TRBJ1-3
abundance: -
d_gene: TRBD1
CDR3nt: TGCAGTGCTGGAAGGACAGGGGCTGGAAACACCATATATTTT
CDR3aa: CSAGRTGAGNTIYF

v_gene: TRBV7-2
j_gene: TRBJ1-6
abundance: -
d_gene: -
CDR3nt: TGTGCCAGCACCCCGGGGGCAGCGGGCAATTCACCCCTCCACTTT
CDR3aa: CASTPGAAGNSPLHF

v_gene: TRBV24-1
j_gene: TRBJ2-1
abundance: many
d_gene: -
CDR3nt: TGTGCCACCAGTGATTTCGGGACTAACAGGGCGAATGAGCAGTTCTTC
CDR3aa: CATSDFGTNRANEQFF